Listed here are 15 T cell receptor beta chains from one sample, sequenced in a study of blood T cell repertoires in COVID-19. The table came from immunoSEQ multiplex PCR; TCRdb's copy has only in-frame clones and leaves some out. The sample has 130,000 or so clones, 85% to 90% seen once. Sequencing was done on a sample of peripheral blood. All receptors derive from a woman aged 45-60 years with acute or convalescent COVID-19.

This clone turned up a few times. The V call is TRBV9, the J call TRBJ2-1, with 8 bases identical to TRBD2. The CDR3 is made up of 15 amino acids. Germline CDR1 and CDR2: SGDLS and YYNGEE. Trimming cost V 0 bases and J 5 bases; bases outside gene matches: 4. CDR3 residues: CASSVGAGAHNEQFF. CDR3 bases: TGTGCCAGCAGCGTAGGAGCGGGGGCCCACAATGAGCAGTTCTTC. Variable domain in full (rest from reference TRBV9 and TRBJ2-1): DSGVTQTPKHLITATGQRVTLRCSPRSGDLSVYWYQQSLDQGLQFLIQYYNGEERAKGNILERFSAQQFPDLHSELNLSSLELGDSALYFCASSVGAGAHNEQFFGPGTRLTVL.

The chain is built from TRBV9 and TRBJ2-2; 15 positions match TRBD2. Unmatched junction bases numbered 6, after V lost 6 bases and J lost 6 bases. CDR3 length equals 16 residues. Germline V gene data show CDR1 as SGDLS and CDR2 as YYNGEE. CDR3 coding DNA: TGTGCCAGCACCCCTAGGACTAGCGGGGGGGCCGGGGAGCTGTTTTTT. Amino acids: CASTPRTSGGAGELFF.

This chain links TRBV5-1 with TRBJ2-3; 9 bases match TRBD1. The V gene end was trimmed by 5 bases and the J gene end by 2 bases; junction bases not matched to a gene: 3. CDR3 length: 14 amino acids. Germline V gene data show CDR1 as SGHRS and CDR2 as YFSETQ. The CDR3 sequence is CASRRTGVTDTQYF. CDR3 nucleotides: TGCGCCAGCAGGCGGACAGGGGTCACAGATACGCAGTATTTT.

This chain uses TRBV9 with TRBJ2-5; possible D gene TRBD1, 6 bases. The germline V and J ends were trimmed by 4 bases and 2 bases, with 15 bases remaining between them. The CDR3 runs to 15 residues. Germline loops: CDR1 SGDLS, CDR2 YYNGEE. In DNA, the CDR3 is TGTGCCAGCAGCTTTGGGGGCCTCGTACAAGAGACCCAGTACTTC. It translates to CASSFGGLVQETQYF. The full variable domain, its missing parts supplied by reference TRBV9 and TRBJ2-5, is DSGVTQTPKHLITATGQRVTLRCSPRSGDLSVYWYQQSLDQGLQFLIQYYNGEERAKGNILERFSAQQFPDLHSELNLSSLELGDSALYFCASSFGGLVQETQYFGPGTRLLVL.

The chain uses TRBV5-4 and TRBJ1-4, with 9 bases matching TRBD1. The CDR3 is made up of 17 amino acids. The V and J ends lost 4 bases and 6 bases, in that order; junction bases with no gene match: 13. Germline V gives CDR1 SGHNT, CDR2 YYREEE (reference sequence). The CDR3 bases are TGTGCCAGCAGCCTGGAACAGGGGGCGGAAAGTGATGAAAAACTGTTTTTT. It yields the protein CASSLEQGAESDEKLFF.

V usage is TRBV19 and J usage is TRBJ2-7; 10 bases map to TRBD2. This CDR3 comprises 19 residues. Germline trimming cut 6 bases from V and 0 bases from J; bases unmatched to any gene: 17. CDR1 is LNHDA and CDR2 is SQIVND in the germline V gene (reference sequence). The CDR3 nucleotides read TGTGCCAGTAGAAACATACGTGCTAGCGGGAGCGAACCCTCCTACGAGCAGTACTTC. The encoded protein is CASRNIRASGSEPSYEQYF.

The chain couples TRBV11-2 to TRBJ2-7, with 13 positions matching TRBD2. J gave up 2 bases and V 5 bases, and 6 bases lay outside the gene matches. The CDR3 consists of 16 residues. The V gene's germline CDR1 is SGHAT and CDR2 FQNNGV. CDR3 residues: CASSPGTSGVPYEQYF. In DNA form, the CDR3 reads TGTGCCAGCAGCCCGGGGACTAGCGGGGTCCCCTACGAGCAGTACTTC.

This clone has just a few counts. The rearrangement uses TRBV3-1 (or the pseudogene TRBV3-2) and TRBJ1-1, with TRBD1 matching 12 bases. There are 16 residues in the CDR3. With V trimmed by 6 bases and J by 4 bases, 9 bases remained unmatched. Germline V CDR1 and CDR2: LGHDT, YNNKEL (reference sequence). The DNA for the CDR3 is TGTGCCAGCAGGAAGGGACAGGGGGCTTATAGCACTGAAGCTTTCTTT. It codes for CASRKGQGAYSTEAFF.

The V and J genes are TRBV7-8 and TRBJ1-1; perhaps TRBD1 as D (6 bases). CDR1 is SGHVS, CDR2 FQNEAQ, per germline. Deletions cut 6 bases from V and 0 bases from J, with 17 bases between. The CDR3 runs 16 residues. The CDR3 DNA sequence: TGTGCCAGCAGGGGGAAGACCGGACAGCTGAACACTGAAGCTTTCTTT. Its protein product is CASRGKTGQLNTEAFF. The full variable domain, completed using reference TRBV7-8 and TRBJ1-1, is GAGVSQSPRYKVAKRGQDVALRCDPISGHVSLFWYQQALGQGPEFLTYFQNEAQLDKSGLPSDRFFAERPEGSVSTLKIQRTQQEDSAVYLCASRGKTGQLNTEAFFGQGTRLTVV.

V usage is TRBV20-1 and J usage is TRBJ1-5; D gene unclear. The ends were cut back, 3 bases at V and 3 bases at J, with 9 bases in the middle. The CDR3 totals 13 residues. The germline CDR1 and CDR2 sequences are DFQATT and SNEGSKA (reference sequence). The CDR3 region has the DNA TGCAGTGCTAGTATGGGAGACAATCAGCCCCAGCATTTT. Its translation: CSASMGDNQPQHF.

V gene TRBV7-2 combines with J gene TRBJ2-7; perhaps TRBD1 as D (5 bases). From germline, CDR1 is SGHTA and CDR2 FQGNSA. Between the trimmed V and J ends, which lost 2 bases and 2 bases, there was a span of 10 bases. The CDR3 runs to 14 residues. The CDR3 spells CASSLSPGPYEQYF. In DNA, the CDR3 is TGTGCCAGCAGCTTAAGTCCAGGGCCCTACGAGCAGTACTTC.

This clone appeared once. The rearrangement uses TRBV5-1 and TRBJ1-1; D gene ambiguous. Trimming stripped 2 bases from V and 2 bases from J, with 7 bases between. The CDR3 totals 13 residues. Germline V gene data show CDR1 as SGHRS and CDR2 as YFSETQ. The CDR3 DNA reads as TGCGCCAGCAGCTTAACAGATAACACTGAAGCTTTCTTT. Protein product: CASSLTDNTEAFF.

This chain connects TRBV10-2 to TRBJ2-7; 12 bases line up with TRBD2. J gave up 5 bases and V 0 bases, and 2 bases lay outside the gene matches. Germline CDR1 and CDR2: WSHSY and SAAADI. The CDR3 spans 15 residues. This CDR3 is CASSESTSGRNEQYF. The CDR3 coding sequence is TGCGCCAGCAGTGAGTCGACTAGCGGGAGAAACGAGCAGTACTTC.

The chain couples TRBV7-3 to TRBJ1-1; possibly TRBD1 for D (5 bases). The CDR3 length is 15 residues. Per germline, CDR1 SGHTA and CDR2 FQGTGA. V was clipped by 1 base and J by 0 bases, with 9 bases between them. CDR3 bases: TGTGCCAGCAGCTTAAGGGCAGGGTTGAACACTGAAGCTTTCTTT. This sequence encodes CASSLRAGLNTEAFF.

A few counts support this clone. CDR3 coding DNA: TGTGCCAGCAGCCAAGGGGGCAGGGAGGGCGGCTACACCTTC. This sequence encodes CASSQGGREGGYTF. This chain links TRBV3-1 (or the pseudogene TRBV3-2) with TRBJ1-2; D might be TRBD1 (5 bases). The CDR3 is 14 amino acids. CDR1 LGHDT and CDR2 YNNKEL come from the germline V gene (reference sequence). Trimming took off 1 base at V and 8 bases at J, with 14 bases between the two ends.